This TCR beta chain was sequenced for a study of CD8+CD57+ T cells in acquired aplastic anemia. Study context: Sorted cells (CD4+ and CD8+) yielded DNA amounts that averaged approximately 2.9 ug. Study results and limitations: It was found that nearly 30 CD8+ CDR3 sequences were shared between patients and controls. Between patients and controls, CD8+ Simpson's diversity did not vary significantly.

The CDR3 totals 13 residues. V lost 4 bases to trimming and J lost 4 bases; unmatched junction nucleotides: 3. Germline V gives CDR1 SQVTM, CDR2 ANQGSEA. In the case of this clonotype: Its antigen remains unknown.

Profiling of TCR beta VDJ combinations and CDR3 sequences used genomic DNA as template. TCRdb processed the reads anew with MiXCR; each CDR3 protein has one entry. This sample has some 410,000 distinct CDR3 sequences, with just under 70% found just once. V is TRBV29-1 and J is TRBJ2-3, with 9 nucleotides matching TRBD1. This clonotype originated in a human donor in good health, serving as a control. Sequences were obtained from sorted CD4+, CD8+, or CD8+CD57+ T cells (not recorded which) from PBMCs. CDR3 region: CSVGDREADTQYF. The CDR3 region has the DNA TGCAGCGTTGGGGACAGGGAGGCAGATACGCAGTATTTT.